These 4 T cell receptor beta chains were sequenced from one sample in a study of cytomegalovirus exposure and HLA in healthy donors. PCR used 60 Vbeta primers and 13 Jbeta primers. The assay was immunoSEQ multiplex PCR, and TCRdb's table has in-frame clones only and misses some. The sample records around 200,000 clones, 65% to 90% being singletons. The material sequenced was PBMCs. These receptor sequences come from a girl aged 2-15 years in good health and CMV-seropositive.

CDR3 region: CASSLGGYNEQFF. The CDR3 DNA sequence: TGTGCCAGCAGTTTAGGAGGCTACAATGAGCAGTTCTTC. V gene TRBV27 combines with J gene TRBJ2-1, with D possibly matching TRBD2 (5 bases). Per germline, CDR1 MNHEY and CDR2 SMNVEV (reference sequence). Between the trimmed V and J ends, which lost 2 bases and 3 bases, there was a span of 5 bases. The CDR3 loop spans 13 amino acids.

CDR3 loop: CASSTRTGLGGDEQYF. CDR3 in DNA: TGTGCCAGCAGCACCAGGACAGGGCTTGGTGGAGACGAGCAGTACTTC. The chain has TRBV9 and TRBJ2-7, with TRBD1 identical over 8 bases. CDR1 SGDLS and CDR2 YYNGEE come from the germline V gene. The length of the CDR3 is 16 residues. Trimming at V came to 4 bases and at J to 5 bases, leaving 14 bases not matched to a gene.

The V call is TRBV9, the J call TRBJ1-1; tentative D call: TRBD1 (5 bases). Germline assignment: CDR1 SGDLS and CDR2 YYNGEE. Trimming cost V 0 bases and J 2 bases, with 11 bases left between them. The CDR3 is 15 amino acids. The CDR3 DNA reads TGTGCCAGCAGCGTAGGGGGCCGGGCCAACACTGAAGCTTTCTTT. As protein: CASSVGGRANTEAFF.

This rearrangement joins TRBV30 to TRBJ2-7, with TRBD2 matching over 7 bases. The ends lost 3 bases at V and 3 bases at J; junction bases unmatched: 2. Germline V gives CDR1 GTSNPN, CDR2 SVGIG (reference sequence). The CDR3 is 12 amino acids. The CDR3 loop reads CAWSGGFYEQYF. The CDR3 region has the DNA TGTGCCTGGAGCGGGGGGTTCTACGAGCAGTACTTC.